This entry lists 7 T cell receptor beta chains sequenced from one sample in a study of siplizumab effects on memory and regulatory T cells. Libraries were prepared by immunoSEQ multiplex PCR; TCRdb keeps only in-frame clonotypes and omits some of them. The table lists about 4,500 clones, around half of them singletons. No antigens are known for them. The authors kept the mixed lymphocyte reaction cells in coculture at 37°C for under 7 days. Sequencing input: CFSE-low (dividing) CD4+ T cells sorted from an allogeneic mixed lymphocyte reaction. These TCRs come from a human donor in good health; the cells came from an allogeneic mixed lymphocyte reaction. Some clones in this sample may be carry-over from other donors' samples.

This chain uses TRBV6-5 with TRBJ2-5; tentative D call: TRBD2 (5 bases). Germline V gene data show CDR1 as MNHEY and CDR2 as SVGAGI. Deletions cut 4 bases from V and 5 bases from J, with 11 bases between. The CDR3 length is 13 residues. CDR3: CASSSRGWETQYF. As DNA, the CDR3 is TGTGCCAGCAGTTCCAGAGGGTGGGAGACCCAGTACTTC.

This clone was recorded once. The CDR3 region has the DNA TGTGCCAGCTCCCCTGGGGGGGGCCGCCAGACCCAGTACTTC. Translated: CASSPGGGRQTQYF. V is TRBV27 and J is TRBJ2-5; D may be TRBD2 (7 bases). The CDR3 spans 14 residues. The germline gives CDR1 MNHEY, CDR2 SMNVEV (reference sequence). The ends were cut back, 8 bases at V and 6 bases at J, with 19 bases in the middle.

This clone was detected only a few times. The rearrangement joins TRBV6-5 to TRBJ1-4; a weak D match, TRBD1 (5 bases). The V end was cut by 4 bases, the J end by 8 bases, with 20 bases between. The CDR3 totals 16 residues. From germline, CDR1 is MNHEY and CDR2 SVGAGI. In nucleotides, the CDR3 is TGTGCCAGCAGTTCCCCCGGGACTCTGTTCGGAGAAAAACTGTTTTTT. It is translated as CASSSPGTLFGEKLFF.

The V gene is TRBV29-1, the J gene TRBJ2-1; the match to TRBD2 covers 8 bases. This CDR3 region has 13 residues. Germline assignment: CDR1 SQVTM and CDR2 ANQGSEA. Trimming took 4 bases from V and 8 from J; bases not matched to a gene: 7. This CDR3 is CSVGRGALDEQFF. CDR3 coding DNA: TGCAGCGTTGGGCGGGGGGCATTGGATGAGCAGTTCTTC.

The sample holds a few counts of this clone. This sequence joins TRBV12-5 and TRBJ2-7, with D maybe TRBD2 (5 bases). Germline V gene sequence: CDR1 LGHNT, CDR2 FRNRAP. The CDR3 extends over 11 amino acids. The ends were cut back, 6 bases at V and 2 bases at J, with 5 bases in the middle. This CDR3 is CASGLAYEQYF. CDR3 bases: TGTGCTAGTGGACTAGCCTACGAGCAGTACTTC.

This chain joins TRBV6-5 and TRBJ1-2; D is uncertain. The CDR3 is 12 residues long. V dropped 6 bases and J dropped 8 bases, with 13 bases sitting between them. CDR1 and CDR2 (germline): MNHEY, SVGAGI. The DNA of the CDR3 is TGTGCCAGCAGCAATGGATTTGGGGGCTACACCTTC. It codes for CASSNGFGGYTF.

The J gene is TRBJ1-2, the V gene TRBV5-5; TRBD1 matches 7 bases. J gave up 2 bases and V 1 base, and 2 bases lay outside the gene matches. The CDR3 totals 14 residues. Germline values: CDR1 SGHKS, CDR2 YYEKEE (reference sequence). CDR3 DNA: TGTGCCAGCAGCTTGAGGGGGCGCAACTATGGCTACACCTTC. Its translation is CASSLRGRNYGYTF.